This T cell receptor (beta chain) was documented in a study of CXCR3-negative and CXCR3-positive naive CD8 T cells. In the study overall: Total TRB output reached some 140 million reads, about 1.5 +/- 0.3 million per library.

UMI labels and 5' RACE were used to prepare the TRB cDNA libraries. TCRdb re-analyzed the 5' RACE reads; it lists each CDR3 protein once, without DNA. The listing contains about 130,000 distinct CDR3 sequences. Study-wide results and caveats: TRBV-TRBJ usage was similar across naive CXCR3 subsets but distinct in memory cells. It was found that naive subsets had comparable surface CD5, and TCR strength was inferred from TRB CDR3 properties. CXCR3 expression partially decreased after cryopreservation; most assays used fresh PBMCs.

In germline, CDR1 is LGHNA, CDR2 YSLEER. The CDR3 is 16 residues long. Comments on this clonotype: Its antigen is as yet unknown.

This rearrangement joins TRBV4-3 to TRBJ1-1; the TCRdb call, TRBD1, lacks DNA for checking. Sequenced material: naive CXCR3- CD8+ T cells from blood. Sample subset: CD45RO-CCR7+CD27+CD95- naive CD8+ T cells lacking CXCR3 (TNR3-). This receptor was obtained from a human donor in good health. Some clones in this sample may be carry-over from other donors' samples. Here the CDR3 reads CASSQESWDRGTEAFF.